Shown below are 20 T cell receptor beta chains from a single sample sequenced in a study of graft-versus-host responses after intestinal transplantation. No antigen has been identified for these receptors. Assay: immunoSEQ multiplex PCR; the TCRdb copy retains only in-frame clones and omits some. Of 85,000 to 110,000 clones listed, approximately 93% are singletons. Sequenced here: unstimulated CD8+ T cells sorted from spleen or lymph node cells, sampled before intestinal transplant. The receptors were gathered from a human donor who received an intestinal transplant.

The rearrangement uses TRBV13 and TRBJ1-3; no firm D call. The germline CDR1 and CDR2 sequences are PRHDT and FYEKMQ (reference sequence). V lost 1 base to trimming and J lost 4 bases, with 2 bases between them. The CDR3 sequence is 12 residues long. CDR3 nucleotides: TGTGCCAGCAGCTTAGTGGGAAACACCATATATTTT. This gives the protein CASSLVGNTIYF.

The chain couples TRBV19 to TRBJ1-6; TRBD1 aligns across 10 bases. CDR1 and CDR2 (germline): LNHDA, SQIVND (reference sequence). V was clipped by 6 bases and J by 6 bases; unmatched bases: 8. This CDR3 contains 16 residues. DNA for the CDR3: TGTGCCAGTAGCGACAGCGGGGACAGGGGTAATTCACCCCTCCACTTT. It specifies CASSDSGDRGNSPLHF.

The chain carries TRBV2 and TRBJ2-2, with D uncertain. CDR1 and CDR2 (germline): SNHLY, FYNNEI. The CDR3 runs 13 residues. Deletions cut 10 bases from V and 2 bases from J, with 11 bases between. CDR3 loop: CATQPRNTGELFF. The CDR3 bases are TGTGCCACCCAGCCGAGAAACACCGGGGAGCTGTTTTTT.

J is TRBJ2-5 and V is TRBV2; the match to TRBD1 covers 9 bases. V dropped 3 bases and J dropped 7; count of bases not matched to a gene: 9. The CDR3 extends over 15 amino acids. The germline gives CDR1 SNHLY, CDR2 FYNNEI. CDR3 residues: CASSDTGTGYGTQYF. CDR3 bases: TGTGCCAGCAGTGATACCGGGACAGGGTACGGGACCCAGTACTTC.

The gene calls are TRBV7-8 and TRBJ1-1, with TRBD1 identical over 10 bases. CDR1 and CDR2 from the germline V gene are SGHVS and FQNEAQ. The CDR3 has 15 residues. V trimming: 5 bases; J trimming: 0 bases; junction bases outside the gene matches: 3. The CDR3, as DNA: TGTGCCAGCAGCGGGGGACAGGGGTTGAACACTGAAGCTTTCTTT. It specifies CASSGGQGLNTEAFF.

This rearrangement joins TRBV11-3 to TRBJ2-1; no reliable D call. The CDR3 loop spans 13 amino acids. CDR1 and CDR2 (germline): SGHNT, YENEEA. Trimming cost V 7 bases and J 0 bases, with 7 bases left between them. For the CDR3, the DNA is TGTGCCAGCAAGGATAACTCCTACAATGAGCAGTTCTTC. Translating gives CASKDNSYNEQFF.

The chain has TRBV6-1 and TRBJ2-5, with 9 bases that match TRBD1. From germline, CDR1 is MNHNS and CDR2 SASEGT. The V segment lost 3 bases and the J segment 5 bases; nucleotides outside the gene matches: 7. CDR3 length: 15 residues. CDR3 DNA: TGTGCCAGCAGTGATGGGACAGGGAAGTATGAGACCCAGTACTTC. It is translated as CASSDGTGKYETQYF.

V gene TRBV5-1 combines with J gene TRBJ2-7; D gene unclear. Trimming shortened V by 0 bases and J by 0 bases, and 7 bases separated the two germline ends. The length of the CDR3 is 14 residues. Looked up from germline, CDR1 is SGHRS and CDR2 is YFSETQ. CDR3 amino acids: CASSLEASSYEQYF. CDR3 sequence (DNA): TGCGCCAGCAGCTTGGAAGCCAGCTCCTACGAGCAGTACTTC.

V usage is TRBV5-1 and J usage is TRBJ1-3; D not certain. V shed 4 bases and J shed 0 bases, with 11 bases lying between them. CDR1 SGHRS and CDR2 YFSETQ come from the germline V gene. CDR3 length: 15 residues. The CDR3 loop reads CASSLDWSSGNTIYF. CDR3 DNA: TGCGCCAGCAGCCTAGACTGGAGCTCTGGAAACACCATATATTTT.

CDR3 amino acids: CASSYLPGQGSTEAFF. CDR3 nucleotides: TGTGCCAGCAGTTACTTACCGGGACAGGGTTCCACTGAAGCTTTCTTT. This rearrangement joins TRBV6-5 to TRBJ1-1; 9 positions match TRBD1. There are 16 residues in the CDR3. The V and J ends lost 1 base and 4 bases, in that order; junction bases with no gene match: 7. Germline assignment: CDR1 MNHEY and CDR2 SVGAGI.

The V call is TRBV7-9, the J call TRBJ2-1; D is unresolved. CDR3 length equals 15 residues. Germline loops: CDR1 SEHNR, CDR2 FQNEAQ (reference sequence). V lost 4 bases, J lost 7 bases, and 17 bases lay in between. The CDR3 DNA sequence: TGTGCCAGCAGCTACGCAGAGGTTTTGGGGAATGAGCAGTTCTTC. Translation gives CASSYAEVLGNEQFF.

The chain is built from TRBV19 and TRBJ1-1, with D possibly TRBD1 on 5 matching bases. The V end lost 2 bases, the J end lost 4 bases, and 17 bases lay between the germline ends. The length of the CDR3 is 16 residues. The V gene's germline CDR1 is LNHDA and CDR2 SQIVND (reference sequence). Here the CDR3 DNA reads TGTGCCAGTAGTATATGGGCAGGGACTATCCTCACTGAAGCTTTCTTT. It encodes CASSIWAGTILTEAFF.

This clone was seen just once. The genes are TRBV27 and TRBJ2-7; 9 nucleotides agree with TRBD1. Germline assignment: CDR1 MNHEY and CDR2 SMNVEV (reference sequence). The junction had 8 bases not matched to a gene; V was cut back by 6 bases and J by 5 bases. CDR3 length equals 14 residues. This CDR3 reads CASSQQGARDEQYF. The CDR3 DNA sequence: TGTGCCAGCAGCCAACAGGGGGCGAGGGACGAGCAGTACTTC.

This chain uses TRBV4-1 with TRBJ1-2, with D unresolved. CDR1 is MGHRA, CDR2 YSYEKL, per germline. This CDR3 has 14 amino acids. Trimming removed 7 bases from V and 5 bases from J, with 17 bases in between. The CDR3 nucleotides are TGCGCCAGCATGCGTGAGCCGGGCCCTTATGGCTACACCTTC. Its protein product is CASMREPGPYGYTF.

The chain employs TRBV18 and TRBJ1-1, with TRBD1 as a possible D gene (6 bases). Looked up from germline, CDR1 is KGHSH and CDR2 is LQKENI. Trimming stripped 3 bases from V and 1 base from J, with 9 bases between. The CDR3 has 14 residues. The CDR3 DNA reads as TGTGCCAGCTCACCGACAGGATCGAACACTGAAGCTTTCTTT. Translation: CASSPTGSNTEAFF.

The genes are TRBV13 and TRBJ1-5, with D possibly TRBD1 on 5 matching bases. The germline gives CDR1 PRHDT, CDR2 FYEKMQ (reference sequence). V was clipped by 4 bases and J by 1 base, with 8 bases between them. The CDR3 runs 14 residues. The CDR3 DNA reads TGTGCCAGCAGCTCGGGACGGAGCAATCAGCCCCAGCATTTT. Amino acid sequence: CASSSGRSNQPQHF.

V is TRBV18 and J is TRBJ1-4, with 10 bases identical to TRBD1. The germline CDR1 and CDR2 sequences are KGHSH and LQKENI. The trim removed 3 bases at V and 11 bases at J, leaving 6 bases unmatched. This CDR3 spans 14 amino acids. The CDR3 DNA is TGTGCCAGCTCACCGGGACAGGGGTCGTGGAAACTGTTTTTT. The encoded protein is CASSPGQGSWKLFF.

The V and J genes are TRBV27 and TRBJ1-1; 8 nucleotides match TRBD1. The CDR3 has 13 amino acids. Germline loops: CDR1 MNHEY, CDR2 SMNVEV (reference sequence). The ends lost 5 bases at V and 3 bases at J; junction bases unmatched: 2. CDR3 bases: TGTGCCAGCAGTCCGACAGGGGACACTGAAGCTTTCTTT. Its translation is CASSPTGDTEAFF.

The rearrangement joins TRBV7-9 to TRBJ1-6; maybe TRBD1 (5 bases). CDR1 is SEHNR, CDR2 FQNEAQ, per germline (reference sequence). CDR3 length: 16 amino acids. The V end lost 2 bases, the J end lost 5 bases, and 13 bases lay between the germline ends. The DNA of the CDR3 is TGTGCCAGCAGCTTATTGGTTGGGGGGGATAATTCACCCCTCCACTTT. As protein: CASSLLVGGDNSPLHF.

The chain links TRBV9 to TRBJ2-5; 11 bases fit TRBD2. V shed 4 bases, J shed 5 bases, and the junction held 10 bases outside the gene matches. CDR3 size: 16 residues. From germline, CDR1 is SGDLS and CDR2 YYNGEE. Written as DNA, the CDR3 is TGTGCCAGCAGCCTTTATAGCGGGGGGGCCCAGGAGACCCAGTACTTC. This encodes CASSLYSGGAQETQYF.